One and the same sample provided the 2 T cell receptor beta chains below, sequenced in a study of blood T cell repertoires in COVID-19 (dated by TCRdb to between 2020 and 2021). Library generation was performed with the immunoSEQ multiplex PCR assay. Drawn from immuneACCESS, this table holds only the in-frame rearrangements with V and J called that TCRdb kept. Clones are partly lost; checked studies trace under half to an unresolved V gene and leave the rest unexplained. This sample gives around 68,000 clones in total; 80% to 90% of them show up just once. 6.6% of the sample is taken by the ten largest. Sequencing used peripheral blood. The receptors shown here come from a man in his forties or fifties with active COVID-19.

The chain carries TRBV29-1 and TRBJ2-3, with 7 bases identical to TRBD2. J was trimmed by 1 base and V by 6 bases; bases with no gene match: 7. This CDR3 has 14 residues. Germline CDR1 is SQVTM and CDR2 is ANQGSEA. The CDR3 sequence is CSVGGGLGTDTQYF. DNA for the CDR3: TGCAGCGTGGGGGGGGGTCTTGGCACAGATACGCAGTATTTT.

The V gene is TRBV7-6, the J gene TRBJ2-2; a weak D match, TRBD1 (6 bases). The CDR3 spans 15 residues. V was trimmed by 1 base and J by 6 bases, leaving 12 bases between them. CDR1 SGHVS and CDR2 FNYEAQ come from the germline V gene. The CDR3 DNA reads TGTGCCAGCAGCTTAGGAACAGGGCGCGCCGGGGAGCTGTTTTTT. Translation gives CASSLGTGRAGELFF.